Below, 31 T cell receptor beta chains from the same sample are listed, as sequenced in a study of graft-versus-host responses after intestinal transplantation. No antigen is known for these receptors. The table came from immunoSEQ multiplex PCR; TCRdb's copy has only in-frame clones and leaves some out. The table lists approximately 130,000 clones, approximately 90% of them singletons. The specimen was unstimulated CD4+ T cells sorted from spleen or lymph node cells, collected before intestinal transplant. These receptors came from a human donor who received an intestinal transplant.

V is TRBV25-1 and J is TRBJ2-1; D is unclear. V was trimmed by 5 bases and J by 2 bases, leaving 10 bases between them. CDR1 and CDR2 from the germline V gene are MGHDK and SYGVNS. This CDR3 has 14 amino acids. CDR3 loop: CASSSLAPYNEQFF. The CDR3 bases are TGTGCCAGCAGTTCCTTGGCACCCTACAATGAGCAGTTCTTC. Full variable domain (missing parts from reference TRBV25-1 and TRBJ2-1): EADIYQTPRYLVIGTGKKITLECSQTMGHDKMYWYQQDPGMELHLIHYSYGVNSTEKGDLSSESTVSRIRTEHFPLTLESARPSHTSQYLCASSSLAPYNEQFFGPGTRLTVL.

The chain uses TRBV30 and TRBJ1-1; tentatively, D is TRBD1 (5 bases). CDR1 is GTSNPN and CDR2 is SVGIG in the germline V gene (reference sequence). V was pared by 0 bases and J by 1 base, with 9 bases between. The CDR3 runs to 14 residues. The CDR3 DNA reads TGTGCCTGGAGTGTTGGGGGGTCGAACACTGAAGCTTTCTTT. Protein: CAWSVGGSNTEAFF.

The rearrangement links TRBV18 to TRBJ1-2; weak D call: TRBD1 (5 bases). Germline V gene data show CDR1 as KGHSH and CDR2 as LQKENI. V gave up 2 bases and J gave up 5 bases, with 9 bases separating them. This CDR3 spans 13 amino acids. CDR3 loop: CASSPDSVYGYTF. The CDR3 nucleotides are TGTGCCAGCTCACCAGACAGCGTATATGGCTACACCTTC.

This clone has more than one count but fewer than ten. The V and J genes are TRBV4-1 and TRBJ1-1; no clear D gene. The CDR3 spans 16 residues. Looked up from germline, CDR1 is MGHRA and CDR2 is YSYEKL. Trimming took 3 bases from V and 2 from J, leaving 16 bases between them. The CDR3 DNA sequence: TGCGCCAGCAGCCAGGCCCTATGGCGGTCCAACACTGAAGCTTTCTTT. It is translated as CASSQALWRSNTEAFF.

V and J are TRBV30 and TRBJ1-4; a possible D gene is TRBD1 (6 bases). The V gene lost 8 bases and the J gene lost 8 bases, with 30 bases spanning the gap. The CDR3 totals 17 residues. Germline V lookup: CDR1 GTSNPN, CDR2 SVGIG (reference sequence). The CDR3 spells CARTASQSRDGREKLFF. The CDR3 DNA follows: TGTGCCCGGACAGCCTCTCAAAGCCGGGACGGGAGAGAAAAACTGTTTTTT.

The CDR3 DNA reads TGCGCCAGCAGCTTGGGGGGGAACAATCAGCCCCAGCATTTT. Translating it yields CASSLGGNNQPQHF. The chain employs TRBV5-1 and TRBJ1-5; a weak D match, TRBD1 (5 bases). This CDR3 has 14 residues. Germline V lookup: CDR1 SGHRS, CDR2 YFSETQ. The germline V and J ends were trimmed by 0 bases and 3 bases, with 7 bases remaining between them. Together with reference TRBV5-1 and TRBJ1-5, the CDR3 gives the full variable domain: KAGVTQTPRYLIKTRGQQVTLSCSPISGHRSVSWYQQTPGQGLQFLFEYFSETQRNKGNFPGRFSGRQFSNSRSEMNVSTLELGDSALYLCASSLGGNNQPQHFGDGTRLSIL.

This chain connects TRBV28 to TRBJ2-3, with D uncertain. V gave up 4 bases and J gave up 2 bases, with 10 bases separating them. The CDR3 loop spans 14 amino acids. CDR1 MDHEN and CDR2 SYDVKM come from the germline V gene. The CDR3 DNA sequence: TGTGCCAGCAGTTCCCCGACCCCCACAGATACGCAGTATTTT. Translated, it gives CASSSPTPTDTQYF.

CDR3 in amino acids: CASSAPTGSFDGYTF. The DNA of the CDR3 is TGCGCCAGCAGCGCTCCGACAGGGTCGTTCGATGGCTACACCTTC. The rearrangement uses TRBV5-1 and TRBJ1-2; 7 positions agree with TRBD1. This CDR3 spans 15 amino acids. Germline CDR1 SGHRS, CDR2 YFSETQ. J was trimmed by 6 bases and V by 4 bases; bases with no gene match: 12.

V usage is TRBV4-1 and J usage is TRBJ1-2; D is perhaps TRBD1 (6 bases). The V gene's germline CDR1 is MGHRA and CDR2 YSYEKL. This CDR3 region has 14 residues. The V gene lost 5 bases and the J gene lost 2 bases, with 12 bases spanning the gap. In DNA, the CDR3 is TGCGCCAGCAGCTTTCCGGGGACAAACTATGGCTACACCTTC. Residues: CASSFPGTNYGYTF.

The chain carries TRBV4-1 and TRBJ2-2; D not resolved. V was pared by 4 bases and J by 0 bases, with 9 bases between. From germline, CDR1 is MGHRA and CDR2 YSYEKL. The CDR3 loop spans 15 amino acids. In DNA form, the CDR3 reads TGCGCCAGCAGCCCCCTCCAGGCGAACACCGGGGAGCTGTTTTTT. The encoded protein is CASSPLQANTGELFF.

In its sample, this clone was seen once. The V call is TRBV19, the J call TRBJ1-6; TRBD1 matches at 7 bases. The CDR3 totals 17 residues. J was trimmed by 3 bases and V by 4 bases; bases with no gene match: 9. Germline V gives CDR1 LNHDA, CDR2 SQIVND (reference sequence). The CDR3 sequence is CASSTGQRVGYNSPLHF. The CDR3 DNA is TGTGCCAGTAGTACGGGACAGCGAGTAGGCTATAATTCACCCCTCCACTTT.

V usage is TRBV2 and J usage is TRBJ2-2; possible D gene TRBD1, 5 bases. This CDR3 contains 14 residues. Trimming left V 7 bases short and J 0 bases short, with 9 bases between. Germline V lookup: CDR1 SNHLY, CDR2 FYNNEI. CDR3: CASTQDTNTGELFF. CDR3 coding DNA: TGTGCCAGCACCCAGGACACGAACACCGGGGAGCTGTTTTTT. Supplemented by reference TRBV2 and TRBJ2-2, the full variable domain reads EPEVTQTPSHQVTQMGQEVILRCVPISNHLYFYWYRQILGQKVEFLVSFYNNEISEKSEIFDDQFSVERPDGSNFTLKIRSTKLEDSAMYFCASTQDTNTGELFFGEGSRLTVL.

This clone was detected only once. This chain connects TRBV18 to TRBJ1-5; D is ambiguous. Trimming took off 4 bases at V and 5 bases at J, with 21 bases between the two ends. CDR3 length equals 17 residues. Germline assignment: CDR1 KGHSH and CDR2 LQKENI. This chain's CDR3 is CASSLGHSLLRDQPQHF. The CDR3 nucleotides are TGTGCCAGCTCACTGGGTCACTCTCTCCTTAGGGATCAGCCCCAGCATTTT.

This chain uses TRBV5-1 with TRBJ1-1; D not resolved. The V gene's germline CDR1 is SGHRS and CDR2 YFSETQ. This CDR3 contains 13 residues. V shed 5 bases and J shed 8 bases, with 16 bases lying between them. This CDR3 is CASSTPAGSEAFF. For the CDR3, the DNA is TGCGCCAGCAGTACTCCCGCGGGATCCGAAGCTTTCTTT.

J is TRBJ1-1 and V is TRBV14; no definite D call. The CDR3 has 16 residues. CDR1 and CDR2 (germline): SGHDN, FVKESK. V lost 3 bases, J lost 0 bases, and 14 bases lay in between. The CDR3 coding sequence is TGTGCCAGCAGCCAGAAAGTGGGGTCAATGAACACTGAAGCTTTCTTT. This codes for CASSQKVGSMNTEAFF.

This sequence joins TRBV11-3 and TRBJ1-4; 11 bases map to TRBD1. Germline V gene data show CDR1 as SGHNT and CDR2 as YENEEA. V shed 5 bases and J 3 bases; nucleotides not matched to a gene: 8. The CDR3 is made up of 17 amino acids. CDR3 nucleotides: TGTGCCAGCAGCCCAAAGGACAGGGGGCTGGCTAATGAAAAACTGTTTTTT. This sequence encodes CASSPKDRGLANEKLFF. The full variable domain, with the rest looked up from reference TRBV11-3 and TRBJ1-4, is EAGVVQSPRYKIIEKKQPVAFWCNPISGHNTLYWYLQNLGQGPELLIRYENEEAVDDSQLPKDRFSAERLKGVDSTLKIQPAELGDSAVYLCASSPKDRGLANEKLFFGSGTQLSVL.

This clone was counted a single time. This chain joins TRBV27 and TRBJ1-4, with TRBD1 identical over 7 bases. CDR3 size: 16 residues. The germline V gene has CDR1 MNHEY and CDR2 SMNVEV (reference sequence). J lost 7 bases, V lost 5 bases, and 13 bases had no gene match. DNA for the CDR3: TGTGCCAGCAGTCCTGGGACAGTCGTTGCAAGTGAAAAACTGTTTTTT. Translating it yields CASSPGTVVASEKLFF. The variable domain in full, with the rest retrieved from reference TRBV27 and TRBJ1-4, is EAQVTQNPRYLITVTGKKLTVTCSQNMNHEYMSWYRQDPGLGLRQIYYSMNVEVTDKGDVPEGYKVSRKEKRNFPLILESPSPNQTSLYFCASSPGTVVASEKLFFGSGTQLSVL.

The chain joins TRBV27 to TRBJ2-3; 10 bases align to TRBD2. CDR1 and CDR2 from the germline V gene are MNHEY and SMNVEV (reference sequence). This CDR3 is 14 amino acids long. V gave up 6 bases and J gave up 3 bases; unmatched junction bases: 3. Here the CDR3 reads CASSKRGGTDTQYF. DNA for the CDR3: TGTGCCAGCAGCAAGCGGGGGGGAACAGATACGCAGTATTTT.

The V call is TRBV19, the J call TRBJ1-5; D might be TRBD1 (5 bases). The CDR3 length is 14 residues. Trimming stripped 4 bases from V and 4 bases from J, with 11 bases between. Germline assignment: CDR1 LNHDA and CDR2 SQIVND (reference sequence). The CDR3 nucleotides are TGTGCCAGTAGTACTTATAAGGGGAATCAGCCCCAGCATTTT. It yields the protein CASSTYKGNQPQHF.

The genes are TRBV7-9 and TRBJ2-3, with D perhaps matching TRBD1 (5 bases). Germline values: CDR1 SEHNR, CDR2 FQNEAQ (reference sequence). Trimming shortened V by 2 bases and J by 4 bases, and 10 bases separated the two germline ends. CDR3 size: 14 residues. CDR3 nucleotides: TGTGCCAGCAGCTTAAATGTGGGGCCAGATACGCAGTATTTT. Translating it yields CASSLNVGPDTQYF.

The V and J genes are TRBV6-1 and TRBJ1-5, with TRBD1 identical over 9 bases. V gave up 7 bases and J gave up 7 bases; unmatched junction bases: 8. The CDR3 runs 14 residues. CDR1 and CDR2 (germline): MNHNS, SASEGT. The CDR3 nucleotides are TGTGCCAGCACACTGGGACAGGGTGGACAGCCCCAGCATTTT. This codes for CASTLGQGGQPQHF.

The CDR3, as DNA: TGTGCCAGTAGTATAGGCGGGGGTTGGAAGACCCAGTACTTC. Translation: CASSIGGGWKTQYF. The chain is built from TRBV19 and TRBJ2-5; TRBD2 agrees at 7 bases. CDR3 length: 14 amino acids. Germline CDR1 and CDR2: LNHDA and SQIVND (reference sequence). With V trimmed by 1 base and J by 6 bases, 5 bases remained unmatched.

The chain carries TRBV10-2 and TRBJ2-5; 12 positions match TRBD2. J was trimmed by 3 bases and V by 6 bases; bases with no gene match: 8. Germline CDR1 is WSHSY and CDR2 is SAAADI. There are 16 residues in the CDR3. CDR3 in amino acids: CASSSVLAGGEETQYF. In DNA, the CDR3 is TGCGCCAGCAGCTCTGTCCTAGCGGGGGGGGAAGAGACCCAGTACTTC.

The chain carries TRBV6-5 and TRBJ2-1, with TRBD2 identical over 7 bases. The V segment lost 2 bases and the J segment 6 bases; nucleotides outside the gene matches: 1. This CDR3 has 13 residues. The germline gives CDR1 MNHEY, CDR2 SVGAGI. The DNA of the CDR3 is TGTGCCAGCAGTTACGGACTAGGCAATGAGCAGTTCTTC. It specifies CASSYGLGNEQFF.

The chain carries TRBV19 and TRBJ1-1, with D unclear. CDR3 size: 17 residues. Trimming cost V 7 bases and J 2 bases, with 23 bases left between them. Germline assignment: CDR1 LNHDA and CDR2 SQIVND (reference sequence). The CDR3 DNA sequence: TGTGCCAGTACCCCCCTGGAGAGGGCTTGGGGTAACACTGAAGCTTTCTTT. As protein: CASTPLERAWGNTEAFF.

This clone was counted a single time. This chain uses TRBV7-9 with TRBJ1-6; TRBD1 is a possible D gene (5 bases). Trimming removed 9 bases at V and 10 bases at J, with 19 bases between. This CDR3 is built from 14 residues. Looked up from germline, CDR1 is SEHNR and CDR2 is FQNEAQ (reference sequence). This CDR3 is CASSARGRESPLHF. The CDR3 nucleotides read TGTGCCAGTTCCGCGAGGGGTAGAGAGTCACCCCTCCACTTT. The complete variable domain, with remaining parts taken from reference TRBV7-9 and TRBJ1-6, reads DTGVSQNPRHKITKRGQNVTFRCDPISEHNRLYWYRQTLGQGPEFLTYFQNEAQLEKSRLLSDRFSAERPKGSFSTLEIQRTEQGDSAMYLCASSARGRESPLHFGNGTRLTVT.

V gene TRBV25-1 combines with J gene TRBJ1-4; perhaps TRBD1 as D (5 bases). V was pared by 6 bases and J by 7 bases, with 15 bases between. This CDR3 is 14 amino acids long. The germline CDR1 and CDR2 sequences are MGHDK and SYGVNS. CDR3 bases: TGTGCCAGCAGCCAGGGTGGGCGAAGTGAAAAACTGTTTTTT. Translating it yields CASSQGGRSEKLFF.

The V and J genes are TRBV5-1 and TRBJ1-6, with D maybe TRBD1 (6 bases). Germline V gene lookup returns CDR1 SGHRS and CDR2 YFSETQ. V was trimmed by 0 bases and J by 9 bases, leaving 10 bases between them. This CDR3 comprises 14 residues. The CDR3 coding sequence is TGCGCCAGCAGCTTGGACAGGGAAGCTTCACCCCTCCACTTT. Translating gives CASSLDREASPLHF.

The rearrangement links TRBV19 to TRBJ2-7; TRBD1 or TRBD2 may be the D gene (5 bases each). Germline lookup yields CDR1 LNHDA and CDR2 SQIVND (reference sequence). The CDR3 length is 14 residues. V was clipped by 4 bases and J by 4 bases, with 14 bases between them. The CDR3 DNA follows: TGTGCCAGTAGTAGCAGGGTGGAGGATTACGAGCAGTACTTC. It specifies CASSSRVEDYEQYF.

The rearrangement links TRBV9 to TRBJ2-1; TRBD1 is a possible D gene (5 bases). CDR1 is SGDLS, CDR2 YYNGEE, per germline. Deletions cut 1 base from V and 8 bases from J, with 19 bases between. The CDR3 runs to 16 residues. In DNA form, the CDR3 reads TGTGCCAGCAGCGTAAGGGGAACAGGACGCGGCGATGAGCAGTTCTTC. Translated, it gives CASSVRGTGRGDEQFF.

The chain couples TRBV6-1 to TRBJ1-1; TRBD1 might be the D (5 bases). In germline, CDR1 is MNHNS, CDR2 SASEGT. The CDR3 runs 13 residues. The germline V and J ends were trimmed by 8 bases and 5 bases, with 15 bases remaining between them. The CDR3 DNA reads TGTGCCAGCTCTTTCGACAGAGTTACTGAAGCTTTCTTT. It is translated as CASSFDRVTEAFF.